One T cell receptor beta chain is described in this entry. The sample originates from a study of CD8 T cells in Susac syndrome. Germline CDR1 is LGHDT and CDR2 is YNNKEL (reference sequence). Deletions cut 4 bases from V and 8 bases from J, with 18 bases between. CDR3 length equals 15 residues. Reverse transcription of 0.5 to 1 ug RNA was performed with random hexamers. Amplification of TCR beta CDR3 by immunoSEQ multiplex PCR spanned 54 Vbeta and 13 Jbeta. TCRdb used MiXCR to reprocess the immunoSEQ multiplex PCR reads, holding one entry per CDR3 protein. Here the sample spans about 130,000 distinct CDR3 sequences, around 93% being singletons. The study sequenced TCR beta in blood CD8+ and CD4+ T cells.

This sequence originates from a human donor with Susac syndrome. The sequenced sample consisted of CD8+ T cells from PBMCs. The chain recombines TRBV3-1 with TRBJ2-1, with D perhaps TRBD2 (6 bases). The CDR3 DNA reads as TGTGCCAGCAGCCCCAAATTACTAGCTTTACATGAGCAGTTCTTC. Amino acid sequence: CASSPKLLALHEQFF.